The text below deals with one T cell receptor (beta chain). As processed by the authors: It was from reference gene primer amplification that nucleated cell counts were estimated. Produced via immunoSEQ multiplex PCR; TCRdb's table is partial and in-frame only. Clonal size and the V and J genes are those of that table, whereas D and trimming came from the DNA. The data contain 260,000 or so clones, under 90% of them singletons. This sample stems from a study of blood T cell repertoires in COVID-19. In assigning cohorts, the study relied on participant-reported clinical history. Germline loops: CDR1 LGHNA, CDR2 YNFKEQ. This CDR3 region has 15 residues. With 1 base clipped from V and 8 bases from J, the junction kept 7 bases outside the gene matches.

The source of this sequence is a man younger than 35 who had recovered from COVID-19. Sequenced input: PBMCs or T cells enriched from blood (not recorded which). V is TRBV4-2 and J is TRBJ2-1, with TRBD2 matching 8 bases. The CDR3, as DNA: TGTGCCAGCAGCCAAGGCCGGGGGGGCGGGGATGAGCAGTTCTTC. Its translation: CASSQGRGGGDEQFF.